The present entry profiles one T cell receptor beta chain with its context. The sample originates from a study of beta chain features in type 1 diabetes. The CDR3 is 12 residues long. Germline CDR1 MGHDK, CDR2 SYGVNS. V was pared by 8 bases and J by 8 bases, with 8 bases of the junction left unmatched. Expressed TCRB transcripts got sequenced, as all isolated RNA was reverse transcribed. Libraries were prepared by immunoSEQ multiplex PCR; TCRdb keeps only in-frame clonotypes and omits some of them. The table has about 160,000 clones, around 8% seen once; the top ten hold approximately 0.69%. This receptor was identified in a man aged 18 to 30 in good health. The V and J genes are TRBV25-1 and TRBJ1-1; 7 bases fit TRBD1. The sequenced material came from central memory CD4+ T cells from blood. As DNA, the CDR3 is TGTGCCAGCCATGGTGCAGGGGGAGAAGCTTTCTTT. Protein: CASHGAGGEAFF.